A single sample is the source of the 11 T cell receptor beta chains below, sequenced in a study of post-analysis software for immune sequencing data. The antigens these receptors bind are not known. Sequencing libraries made from TCR beta cDNA carried unique molecular identifiers. TCRdb itself ran the PCR reads through MiXCR, one entry per CDR3 protein. The sample consists of approximately 400,000 distinct CDR3 sequences, roughly 36% of them appearing once. Findings of the study overall: Roughly 5 TRBV segments, TRBV5-6, TRBV5-1 and TRBV20-1 among them, were found more frequent in patients than controls.

Sequences were obtained from blood. Every receptor here comes from a girl aged 10 to 17 with multiple sclerosis.

Only a few counts were recorded for this clonotype. This chain links TRBV5-1 with TRBJ2-3; D is undetermined. CDR1 is SGHRS and CDR2 is YFSETQ in the germline V gene. CDR3 length equals 15 residues. The V end was cut by 2 bases, the J end by 3 bases, with 13 bases between. The CDR3 nucleotides are TGCGCCAGCAGCTTCCTAGAGCAAGTGACAGATACGCAGTATTTT. Translation gives CASSFLEQVTDTQYF.

The rearrangement links TRBV9 to TRBJ1-3, with D unresolved. The length of the CDR3 is 11 residues. Germline V gene data show CDR1 as SGDLS and CDR2 as YYNGEE. The V end lost 3 bases, the J end lost 6 bases, and 4 bases lay between the germline ends. CDR3 amino acids: CASSALNTIYF. CDR3 DNA: TGTGCCAGCAGCGCCTTAAACACCATATATTTT.

The chain couples TRBV2 to TRBJ1-1, with TRBD1 as a possible D gene (6 bases). The CDR3 has 14 amino acids. Germline V gives CDR1 SNHLY, CDR2 FYNNEI. V was clipped by 6 bases and J by 5 bases, with 16 bases between them. The CDR3 here is CASRASGAYTEAFF. The CDR3 DNA follows: TGTGCCAGCAGGGCTTCGGGGGCGTATACTGAAGCTTTCTTT.

This clonotype was detected only a few times. V is TRBV29-1 and J is TRBJ1-2; 10 bases agree with TRBD1. Unmatched junction bases numbered 7, after V lost 3 bases and J lost 6 bases. CDR3 length equals 14 residues. Germline V gives CDR1 SQVTM, CDR2 ANQGSEA. CDR3 sequence (DNA): TGCAGCGTTGACCTTGGGACAGGGGTTGATGGCTACACCTTC. It specifies CSVDLGTGVDGYTF.

The CDR3 sequence is CASSLWSNGYEQYF. In nucleotides, the CDR3 is TGTGCCAGCAGTTTATGGAGTAATGGCTACGAGCAGTACTTC. This chain links TRBV27 with TRBJ2-7; no clear D gene. The CDR3 runs 14 residues. Trimming shortened V by 1 base and J by 3 bases, and 10 bases separated the two germline ends. The germline gives CDR1 MNHEY, CDR2 SMNVEV (reference sequence).

The J gene is TRBJ1-6, the V gene TRBV27; possibly TRBD1 for D (5 bases). Germline-derived CDR1 and CDR2 are MNHEY and SMNVEV (reference sequence). This CDR3 is 17 amino acids long. The V and J ends lost 5 bases and 1 base respectively, with 15 bases between them. The CDR3: CASSPDGGSSYNSPLHF. CDR3 DNA: TGTGCCAGCAGTCCCGACGGGGGTAGTTCCTATAATTCACCCCTCCACTTT.

This chain links TRBV4-1 with TRBJ2-5; D gene unclear. The J call could be wrong; TRBJ2-7 is a better fit for the DNA end. Germline V gene data show CDR1 as MGHRA and CDR2 as YSYEKL. The CDR3 has 17 amino acids. The CDR3 nucleotides are TGCGCCAGCAGCCAAGGCCTTTTGCGGAACAACTCCTACGAGCAGTACTTC. Protein: CASSQGLLRNNSYEQYF.

V and J are TRBV20-1 and TRBJ1-2; D is ambiguous. Trimming removed 5 bases at V and 2 bases at J, with 9 bases between. The length of the CDR3 is 12 residues. Germline CDR1 and CDR2: DFQATT and SNEGSKA (reference sequence). The CDR3 coding sequence is TGCAGTGCTCCCTCGGTGAACTATGGCTACACCTTC. This encodes CSAPSVNYGYTF.

V and J are TRBV5-1 and TRBJ1-4; maybe TRBD1 (6 bases). The germline V gene has CDR1 SGHRS and CDR2 YFSETQ. Trimming pared 4 bases from V and 8 bases from J, leaving 18 bases between. There are 15 residues in the CDR3. CDR3 bases: TGCGCCAGCAGCCCGACAGGAGGAGCCCTGGAAAAACTGTTTTTT. Translating gives CASSPTGGALEKLFF.

This clonotype was seen a few times. The rearrangement uses TRBV20-1 and TRBJ1-2; the D gene is possibly TRBD1 (5 bases). Germline V CDR1 and CDR2: DFQATT, SNEGSKA (reference sequence). The CDR3 sequence is 14 residues long. Trimming took off 3 bases at V and 6 bases at J, with 17 bases between the two ends. The CDR3 sequence is CSARPRGTLDGYTF. For the CDR3, the DNA is TGCAGTGCTAGGCCCCGTGGGACTCTGGATGGCTACACCTTC.

The chain combines TRBV7-8 with TRBJ2-1; perhaps TRBD1 as D (6 bases). V was cut by 5 bases and J by 8 bases, with 16 bases left in between. The CDR3 runs to 14 residues. Germline loops: CDR1 SGHVS, CDR2 FQNEAQ. The CDR3 sequence: CASSLRGIPHEQFF. Written as DNA, the CDR3 is TGTGCCAGCAGCCTGAGGGGGATCCCCCATGAGCAGTTCTTC.